This is a list of T cell receptor beta chains from one sample in a study of T cells after yellow fever vaccination. Using its own MiXCR run on the 5' RACE reads, TCRdb lists one record per CDR3 protein. The table shows about 220,000 distinct CDR3 sequences, with 3% to 4% occurring only once. Sequenced here: CD4+ T cells sorted from PBMCs, sampled 10 days after the yellow fever booster vaccination. These receptors all stem from a man between 18 and 35 years old who received the YFV17D yellow fever vaccine. Each CDR3 is given with its conserved first and last residue. The D gene is left open where the match is weak. Clone size is given for some rows only: seen once, a few or many times, or a class if the clone is expanded.

>many|TRBJ1-5|TRBV7-2|TRBD1
TGTGCCAGCAGCCCGGACAGGGGGACTCAGCCCCAGCATTTT
CASSPDRGTQPQHF
>.|TRBJ2-7|TRBV2|.
TGTGCCAGCACTCGGGACTCGCCTCACGAGCAGTACTTC
CASTRDSPHEQYF
>many|TRBJ2-1|TRBV6-5|TRBD2
TGTGCCAGCAGTTCCCCGACTAGCGGGGGCCACAATGAGCAGTTCTTC
CASSSPTSGGHNEQFF
>many|TRBJ2-5|TRBV24-1|.
TGTGCCACCAGTGATAACCGGGGGCTAGGGACCCAGTACTTC
CATSDNRGLGTQYF
>few|TRBJ2-5|TRBV4-1|.
TGCGCCAGCAGCCAAATAGAGGTCAGGGAGACCCAGTACTTC
CASSQIEVRETQYF
>.|TRBJ2-3|TRBV18|TRBD1
TGTGCCAGCTCACGGGAGCAGGGGGCCACAGATACGCAGTATTTT
CASSREQGATDTQYF
>.|TRBJ2-5|TRBV14|TRBD1
TGTGCCAGCAGCCAAGGACAGGGTCCTCAAGAGACCCAGTACTTC
CASSQGQGPQETQYF
>many|TRBJ2-5|TRBV5-1|TRBD2
TGCGCCAGCAGCTTGGAGCGGGGGGTAGTATTAGAGACCCAGTACTTC
CASSLERGVVLETQYF
>many|TRBJ1-3|TRBV7-9|TRBD1
TGTGCCAGCAGCTTATGGCGGACAGGAGGAAACACCATATATTTT
CASSLWRTGGNTIYF
>many|TRBJ2-3|TRBV5-1|TRBD1
TGCGCCAGCAGCTTTGGACAGGACACAGATACGCAGTATTTT
CASSFGQDTDTQYF
>many|TRBJ1-6|TRBV6-6|.
TGTGCCAGCAGTACGACAGGTATCTCACCCCTCCACTTT
CASSTTGISPLHF
>many|TRBJ1-1|TRBV5-1|TRBD1
TGCGCCAGCAGGGCTAGCATCGGACAGGGCCACTTTCCGGCTTTCTTT
CASRASIGQGHFPAFF
>many|TRBJ2-7|TRBV10-3|TRBD1
TGTGCCATCAGTGGCCGGAAAGGACAGGGCTCCGAGCAGTACTTC
CAISGRKGQGSEQYF
>many|TRBJ2-1|TRBV2|.
TGTGCCAGCACCCCGGAGAGGGGGAACAATGAGCAGTTCTTC
CASTPERGNNEQFF
>.|TRBJ2-1|TRBV5-5|.
TGTGCCAGCAGCTTGTCAATCTCCTACAATGAGCAGTTCTTC
CASSLSISYNEQFF
>many|TRBJ2-5|TRBV18|.
TGTGCCAGCTCATCGACAAGAAAAGAGACCCAGTACTTC
CASSSTRKETQYF
>.|TRBJ2-1|TRBV24-1|TRBD1
TGTGCCACCAGTGATTTTTTCTTAGGGGGCAGGGGACGGAAGGGCTCCTACAATGAGCAGTTCTTC
CATSDFFLGGRGRKGSYNEQFF
>few|TRBJ1-6|TRBV4-3|.
TGCGCCAGCAGCCAAGATCTTACGGCCGGAGGTTCACCCCTCCACTTT
CASSQDLTAGGSPLHF
>many|TRBJ2-1|TRBV7-3|TRBD1
TGTGCCAGCAGCCTCCCGGGACAGGGGAGAAATGAGCAGTTCTTC
CASSLPGQGRNEQFF
>.|TRBJ2-5|TRBV14|.
TGTGCCAGCAGTCACCGGTTCCAAGAGACCCAGTACTTC
CASSHRFQETQYF
>few|TRBJ1-3|TRBV18|.
TGTGCCAGCTCACCACCCGGACAGACATTCTCTGGAAACACCATATATTTT
CASSPPGQTFSGNTIYF
>.|TRBJ2-5|TRBV6-5|.
TGTGCCAGCAACCCACCGGGACCACAAGAGACCCAGTACTTC
CASNPPGPQETQYF
>many|TRBJ2-3|TRBV25-1|TRBD2
TGTGCCAGCAGTGACTCGGCGGGGGATGGGGATACGCAGTATTTT
CASSDSAGDGDTQYF
>.|TRBJ1-2|TRBV7-9|.
TGTGCCAGCAGCTTGGGGTCGGATGGCTACACCTTC
CASSLGSDGYTF
>.|TRBJ1-4|TRBV5-1|.
TGCGCCAGCAGCTTCAGCGGTAATGAAAAACTGTTTTTT
CASSFSGNEKLFF
>.|TRBJ1-1|TRBV19|TRBD1
TGTGCCAGTAGTACTAGGGGGCCGAGCACTGAAGCTTTCTTT
CASSTRGPSTEAFF
>many|TRBJ2-2|TRBV7-3|.
TGTGCCAGCAGCTTTACGGGCAGGGGCACCGGGGAGCTGTTTTTT
CASSFTGRGTGELFF
>many|TRBJ2-5|TRBV11-2|.
TGTGCCAGCAGCTTCCAACCCGGGAAGGAGACCCAGTACTTC
CASSFQPGKETQYF
>many|TRBJ2-4|TRBV12-3/TRBV12-4|.
TGTGCCAGCAGTCCCCGGACAGTTCAGTACTTC
CASSPRTVQYF
>many|TRBJ2-7|TRBV18|TRBD1
TGTGCCAGCTCATCGGGACAGGTTGGAAACGAGCAGTACTTC
CASSSGQVGNEQYF
>few|TRBJ2-5|TRBV28|TRBD1
TGTGCCAGCAGTTTACTACAGGGGTCCGTCGAGACCCAGTACTTC
CASSLLQGSVETQYF
>many|TRBJ2-1|TRBV7-9|TRBD2
TGTGCCAGCAACATCGGGGGGGCCTCGAGGGTCTACAATGAGCAGTTCTTC
CASNIGGASRVYNEQFF
>.|TRBJ1-1|TRBV30|TRBD1
TGTGCCTGGAGTCAGGGGGTGGGGGAAGCTTTCTTT
CAWSQGVGEAFF
>many|TRBJ2-2|TRBV28|.
TGTGCCAGCAGTTCCCACTCAGTCACCGGGGAGCTGTTTTTT
CASSSHSVTGELFF
>few|TRBJ1-1|TRBV20-1|.
TGCAGTGCGGCGAAGGCGGTCACTGAAGCTTTCTTT
CSAAKAVTEAFF
>many|TRBJ2-3|TRBV9|.
TGTGCCAGCAGCGTAGCGGGGAGTGCAGATACGCAGTATTTT
CASSVAGSADTQYF
>many|TRBJ1-6|TRBV6-5|.
TGTGCCAGCAACCTCCATGGACCATATGATTCACCCCTCCACTTT
CASNLHGPYDSPLHF
>few|TRBJ2-7|TRBV18|.
TGTGCCAGCTCACCGTTTAAAGTTAAGGGGGACGAGCAGTACTTC
CASSPFKVKGDEQYF
>.|TRBJ1-1|TRBV10-3|TRBD1
TGTGCCATCAGTGAACAGGGGTACACTGAAGCTTTCTTT
CAISEQGYTEAFF
>many|TRBJ2-1|TRBV20-1|.
TGCAGTGCTAGAGAGAGGGGGTTCAGGGACAATGAGCAGTTCTTC
CSARERGFRDNEQFF
>many|TRBJ2-7|TRBV12-3/TRBV12-4|TRBD1
TGTGCCAGCAACCTACAGGGACAGGGCTACGAGCAGTACTTC
CASNLQGQGYEQYF
>few|TRBJ1-5|TRBV28|.
TGTGCCAGCAGTTTTGGAGTGGGGACACTCAATCAGCCCCAGCATTTT
CASSFGVGTLNQPQHF
>many|TRBJ2-3|TRBV29-1|.
TGCAGCGTCTTCGCCCCTAGTAGAGATACGCAGTATTTT
CSVFAPSRDTQYF
>many|TRBJ1-1|TRBV6-5|TRBD1
TGTGCCAGCAGTAAGAGGGCGACAGGGGGAGGAGAAGCTTTCTTT
CASSKRATGGGEAFF
>many|TRBJ2-1|TRBV5-1|TRBD2
TGCGCCAGCAGCCACTGGGGGACTAGTAGGTCCTACAATGAGCAGTTCTTC
CASSHWGTSRSYNEQFF
>many|TRBJ1-1|TRBV7-6|.
TGTGCCAGCAGCTTATCAGGGGTCCACACTGAAGCTTTCTTT
CASSLSGVHTEAFF
>many|TRBJ2-1|TRBV3-1|.
TGTGCCAGCAGCCGGGTGCCGGGGAATGAGCAGTTCTTC
CASSRVPGNEQFF
>few|TRBJ1-5|TRBV19|.
TGTGCCAGTAGCCAGAACAGGGACAATCAGCCCCAGCATTTT
CASSQNRDNQPQHF
>few|TRBJ2-7|TRBV9|.
TGTGCCAGCAGCGTAGAGGCCTTAACCTACGAGCAGTACTTC
CASSVEALTYEQYF
>few|TRBJ2-3|TRBV9|TRBD1
TGTGCCAGCAGCCGAGACAGGGGGAATACGCAGTATTTT
CASSRDRGNTQYF
>.|TRBJ1-3|TRBV5-1|.
TGCGCCAGCAGCTTGGGAGGAGTCCTCTCTGGAAACACCATATATTTT
CASSLGGVLSGNTIYF
>.|TRBJ2-2|TRBV24-1|.
TGTGCCACCAGTGGGGAAACAAGCACCGGGGAGCTGTTTTTT
CATSGETSTGELFF
>many|TRBJ2-3|TRBV7-2|.
TGTGCCAGCAGCTTACAGGCTAGTGCAGATACGCAGTATTTT
CASSLQASADTQYF